This record covers a single T cell receptor (beta chain). Its cognate antigen has yet to be identified. Base qualities are missing; no much larger clone stands one base away. CDR1 MNHEY and CDR2 SVGAGI were looked up in the germline V gene. The CDR3 sequence holds 12 residues, the cysteine and phenylalanine included. Solely the CDR3 DNA is kept, with 36 bases framed from the first base. Trimming at the junction amounts to 4 bases on V and 13 bases on J, and the germline ends lie 13 bases apart. PBMCs were isolated by Ficoll-Paque density gradient centrifugation. This entry belongs to a study of T-cell memory formation after mild COVID-19 (dated by TCRdb to the early 2020s). In terms of the full investigation: TCR sequence clusters from the two donors were found to be largely donor specific. Two young, previously healthy adult volunteers made up the cohort, one male and one female. In two donors, T-cell clones that expanded and contracted after mild COVID-19 were followed by sequencing TCRalpha and TCRbeta repertoires longitudinally. Overall study outcomes, separate from this receptor: Contracting CD4+ clones turned up mainly in the CM and EM memory subsets, whereas EMRA was where CD8+ clones were enriched. Clones that contracted from day 15 to 85 showed balanced CD4/CD8 phenotypes, whereas a second wave of clones that expanded from day 15 to 37 leaned towards CD4+. Some responding clones were detected in pre-infection memory, which suggested that pre-existing cross-reactive memory T cells had joined the SARS-CoV-2 response. Whether the second-wave clones peaking on day 37 were SARS-CoV-2 specific was not confirmed. Only two mild cases were covered by the study, and larger cohorts that include severe cases with pre-infection samples were considered necessary.

Sequenced on an Illumina NovaSeq 6000. TCRalpha and TCRbeta cDNA libraries were built by 5'RACE with constant-segment primers, adding sample barcodes and unique molecular identifiers. RNA was extracted from every sample with Trizol reagent. Library amplification was performed in two PCR steps, and a second sample barcode and Illumina TruSeq adapters were introduced in the second step. The libraries were sequenced on an Illumina NovaSeq using 2 x 150 bp paired-end reads. The published analysis was carried out like this. With migec v1.2.7, reads were demultiplexed and then collapsed into UMI-guided consensus sequences. Using mixcr v2.1.11, the UMI consensuses were aligned to TRA and TRB V and J templates and assembled into clonotypes. A clonotype was counted as expanded or contracted only if both edgeR and NoisET called the change significant, with noise models trained on biological replicates. edgeR calls used a false discovery rate-adjusted p below 0.01 and a log2 fold-change threshold of 1. PCA with hierarchical clustering of max-normalized trajectories of the 1000 most abundant clonotypes was used as exploratory dynamics analysis. Each responding clone was given a CD4 or CD8 phenotype based on the CD4+ and CD8+ repertoires, which had been sequenced separately. TCRdb cleaned the public reads at Q25 with fastp, built clones with MiXCR and kept in-frame beta chains. A single entry per CDR3 protein holds the most common genes and DNA from its merged rows. These V and J calls rely on TCRdb rather than the paper's analysis. This sample gives under 300,000 distinct CDR3 sequences in total; over 15% of them show up just once. The leading ten clones occupy under 25% of the sample.

Sequencing used PBMCs or a T cell subset sorted from them (not recorded which). This chain joins TRBV6-5 to TRBJ1-4, with the D gene uncertain. The source is a young man who had mild COVID-19 (a few samples of this study predate the infection). The sample titles of this study are shuffled in the database, so cell type and time point are left out; the donor was told from shared clones. The DNA sequence is TGTGCCAGCAGTTCGGTTAATGGGCGACTGTTTTTT. This codes for CASSSVNGRLFF.